This TCR beta chain appears in the sequencing data of a study of early T cells in non-severe SARS-CoV-2 infection. The protocol attached unique molecular identifiers to individual cDNA molecules. TCRdb reprocessed the 5' RACE reads with MiXCR, giving one entry per CDR3 protein. This sample has roughly 110,000 distinct CDR3 sequences, with more than 9.5% found just once. Material for sequencing was whole blood. The TCR sequence derives from an adult who was a healthcare worker with PCR-confirmed SARS-CoV-2 infection or an uninfected control (not recorded which).

Here the CDR3 DNA reads TGCGCCAGCAGCCAAGATGGGTTTCTCGATACAGATACGCAGTATTTT. It translates to CASSQDGFLDTDTQYF. The chain has TRBV4-1 and TRBJ2-3; D unclear. The V gene lost 0 bases and the J gene lost 3 bases, with 13 bases spanning the gap. The CDR3 has 16 amino acids. CDR1 is MGHRA and CDR2 is YSYEKL in the germline V gene.